This T cell receptor beta chain emerged from a study of monozygotic twins with inflammatory bowel disease. Each UMI harboured a 6-nucleotide sample barcode and was appended via template switching. No DNA is given; TCRdb re-called the 5' RACE reads and lists each CDR3 protein once. Its table records 110,000 to 150,000 distinct CDR3 sequences. The CDR3 length is 15 residues. CDR1 MNHEY and CDR2 SVGAGI come from the germline V gene. The chain couples TRBV6-5 to TRBJ2-7; the D gene TCRdb calls, TRBD1, cannot be checked with no DNA. The sequence came from a human donor with ulcerative colitis or Crohn's disease, or a healthy co-twin of an affected twin (not recorded which). Sequencing was performed on blood. The CDR3 protein is CASSYRRQGAGEQYF.